Here is one TCR beta chain with its context. Produced via immunoSEQ multiplex PCR; TCRdb's table is partial and in-frame only. The sample has over 85,000 clones, 86% seen once. Trimming took off 3 bases at V and 5 bases at J, with 8 bases between the two ends. The CDR3 has 14 amino acids. Looked up from germline, CDR1 is LNHDA and CDR2 is SQIVND (reference sequence). The record originates from a study of blood T cell repertoires in COVID-19. The chain has TRBV19 and TRBJ1-6; D not resolved. Sequencing was carried out using peripheral blood. The source is a woman older than 75 with acute or convalescent COVID-19. The CDR3 loop is CASSMTLNNSPLHF. The CDR3 nucleotides read TGTGCCAGTAGTATGACTCTTAATAATTCACCCCTCCACTTT.